A single sample is the source of the 21 T cell receptor beta chains below, sequenced in a study of blood T cells in healthy people across ages. Using a J-beta primer mix together with a sample-barcoded 5' primer, a second PCR was run for about 6 to 11 cycles. TCRdb independently ran MiXCR on the 5' RACE reads; one entry per CDR3 protein. The sample records roughly 1.4 million distinct CDR3 sequences, 55% to 75% being singletons. Sequenced: blood. These receptors were obtained from a man aged 18 to 29 in good health.

The V and J genes are TRBV14 and TRBJ2-1, with D perhaps matching TRBD1 or TRBD2 (5 bases each). This CDR3 spans 14 amino acids. CDR1 is SGHDN and CDR2 is FVKESK in the germline V gene. V was clipped by 3 bases and J by 12 bases, with 18 bases between them. Here the CDR3 DNA reads TGTGCCAGCAGCCAGCGACTACAGGCGGGTTTGCAGTTCTTC. It translates to CASSQRLQAGLQFF.

The chain links TRBV11-2 to TRBJ1-1; D may be TRBD1 (6 bases). In germline, CDR1 is SGHAT, CDR2 FQNNGV. The V and J ends lost 4 bases and 4 bases respectively, with 16 bases between them. The CDR3 is made up of 15 amino acids. For the CDR3, the DNA is TGTGCCAGCAGCTCCCTCAGGGGCCTCACCACTGAAGCTTTCTTT. Residues: CASSSLRGLTTEAFF.

The V gene is TRBV12-3 or TRBV12-4, the J gene TRBJ2-1, with 11 bases that match TRBD2. The CDR3 has 15 residues. V lost 6 bases and J lost 9; bases outside the gene matches: 10. In nucleotides, the CDR3 is TGTGCCAGCAGCCTCCTAGCGGGAGGAGGTAGTGAGCAGTTCTTC. Amino acid sequence: CASSLLAGGGSEQFF.

Remarks on this clonotype: The junction does not match germline at one end; this may be a read error. This chain uses TRBV20-1 with TRBJ2-1; D call uncertain. The length of the CDR3 is 15 residues. Germline V gene lookup returns CDR1 DFQATT and CDR2 SNEGSKA (reference sequence). This CDR3 is CSARDPSVSNNEQFF. Written as DNA, the CDR3 is TGCAGTGCTAGAGATCCCAGCGTCTCCAACAATGAGCAGTTCTTC.

V gene TRBV4-1 combines with J gene TRBJ2-1; no clear D gene. The germline V and J ends were trimmed by 2 bases and 4 bases, with 12 bases remaining between them. This CDR3 has 15 amino acids. The germline CDR1 and CDR2 sequences are MGHRA and YSYEKL. CDR3 in DNA: TGCGCCAGCAGCCAACCCCGTTCCCGGTACAATGAGCAGTTCTTC. Protein sequence: CASSQPRSRYNEQFF.

This rearrangement joins TRBV4-3 to TRBJ2-7; 9 nucleotides agree with TRBD2. This CDR3 is 16 amino acids long. From germline, CDR1 is LGHNA and CDR2 YSLEER. The V gene end was trimmed by 0 bases and the J gene end by 4 bases; junction bases not matched to a gene: 7. For the CDR3, the DNA is TGCGCCAGCAGCCAAGATCGGAGCGGGGGGTCTTACGAGCAGTACTTC. This sequence encodes CASSQDRSGGSYEQYF.

This chain connects TRBV4-3 to TRBJ1-2, with unresolved D. V lost 2 bases and J 5 bases, leaving 21 bases between the germline ends. CDR3 length: 17 residues. The germline CDR1 and CDR2 sequences are LGHNA and YSLEER. Here the CDR3 reads CASSQRSAASISYGYTF. CDR3 coding DNA: TGCGCCAGCAGCCAAAGATCAGCGGCTTCAATTTCGTATGGCTACACCTTC.

This chain links TRBV20-1 with TRBJ2-1; 14 positions match TRBD2. Germline V CDR1 and CDR2: DFQATT, SNEGSKA (reference sequence). The CDR3 covers 17 residues. V was pared by 1 base and J by 10 bases, with 12 bases of the junction left unmatched. CDR3 DNA sequence: TGCAGTGCTAGAGCTGTCGGGACTAGCGGGAGTTTGGAGGAGCAGTTCTTC. It specifies CSARAVGTSGSLEEQFF.

This clonotype showed up just once. J is TRBJ2-1 and V is TRBV7-9; D possibly corresponds to TRBD1 (6 bases). Between the trimmed V and J ends, which lost 6 bases and 8 bases, there was a span of 17 bases. Germline V gene data show CDR1 as SEHNR and CDR2 as FQNEAQ (reference sequence). The CDR3 is 14 amino acids. The DNA of the CDR3 is TGTGCCAGCAGTTTATCACAGGGCTTCGATGAGCAGTTCTTC. Residues: CASSLSQGFDEQFF.

The chain couples TRBV4-2 to TRBJ2-3; 9 nucleotides align to TRBD1. Germline V gene data show CDR1 as LGHNA and CDR2 as YNFKEQ. There are 16 residues in the CDR3. V was pared by 1 base and J by 6 bases, with 8 bases of the junction left unmatched. The CDR3 is CASSQGQDRGSDTQYF. The CDR3 DNA reads TGTGCCAGCAGCCAAGGACAGGACAGGGGATCCGATACGCAGTATTTT.

The V call is TRBV7-9, the J call TRBJ1-6; D perhaps matches TRBD1 (6 bases). Germline CDR1 reads SEHNR; CDR2 reads FQNEAQ (reference sequence). The CDR3 is 14 amino acids. The V end was cut by 6 bases, the J end by 5 bases, with 11 bases between. CDR3 sequence: CASRDRSDNSPLHF. In DNA form, the CDR3 reads TGTGCCAGCAGGGACAGATCAGATAATTCACCCCTCCACTTT.

A few counts support this clonotype. This chain joins TRBV9 and TRBJ2-3; TRBD2 agrees at 9 bases. Germline CDR1 SGDLS, CDR2 YYNGEE. The CDR3 extends over 17 amino acids. V was clipped by 4 bases and J by 1 base; unmatched bases: 10. For the CDR3, the DNA is TGTGCCAGCAGCCGAGCGGGAGGCCGTGGGGGCACAGATACGCAGTATTTT. It specifies CASSRAGGRGGTDTQYF.

This clonotype was found a few times. The V and J genes are TRBV5-1 and TRBJ1-2; TRBD1 might be the D (6 bases). Germline CDR1 SGHRS, CDR2 YFSETQ. The V end lost 4 bases, the J end lost 6 bases, and 13 bases lay between the germline ends. CDR3 length: 13 residues. CDR3 coding DNA: TGCGCCAGCAGCGACTTTGGGGGCGATGGCTACACCTTC. Residues: CASSDFGGDGYTF.

V gene TRBV5-1 combines with J gene TRBJ2-1; 7 nucleotides agree with TRBD2. The V and J ends lost 5 bases and 6 bases, in that order; junction bases with no gene match: 11. Germline CDR1 reads SGHRS; CDR2 reads YFSETQ. The CDR3 extends over 15 amino acids. The CDR3 sequence is CASRLAGVLFNEQFF. Written as DNA, the CDR3 is TGCGCCAGCAGGCTGGCGGGAGTTCTGTTCAATGAGCAGTTCTTC.

J is TRBJ2-5 and V is TRBV29-1, with 7 nucleotides matching TRBD2. The J segment lost 11 bases and the V segment lost 6 bases, leaving 15 bases of the junction unmatched. This CDR3 spans 13 amino acids. Germline V gives CDR1 SQVTM, CDR2 ANQGSEA. CDR3 amino acids: CSVGLDLSNEQYF. CDR3 DNA sequence: TGCAGCGTAGGACTAGATCTCTCCAATGAGCAGTACTTC.

This clonotype has more than one count but fewer than ten. This chain uses TRBV6-6 with TRBJ1-1; perhaps TRBD1 as D (6 bases). The length of the CDR3 is 13 residues. Between the trimmed V and J ends, which lost 5 bases and 7 bases, there was a span of 14 bases. Germline-derived CDR1 and CDR2 are MNHNY and SVGAGI (reference sequence). Here the CDR3 reads CASSNTGWIEAFF. The DNA for the CDR3 is TGTGCCAGCAGTAACACAGGGTGGATTGAAGCTTTCTTT.

A single count supports this clonotype. The V call is TRBV27, the J call TRBJ2-3; the D gene is possibly TRBD1 (6 bases). This CDR3 is built from 16 residues. Trimming shortened V by 5 bases and J by 11 bases, and 26 bases separated the two germline ends. The germline CDR1 and CDR2 sequences are MNHEY and SMNVEV (reference sequence). The CDR3 region is CASSHRAAKGPIVQYF. CDR3 bases: TGTGCCAGCAGTCACAGGGCTGCCAAGGGGCCTATAGTGCAGTATTTT.

This chain links TRBV10-3 with TRBJ2-1, with D unresolved. Trimming cost V 3 bases and J 4 bases, with 7 bases left between them. The CDR3 has 13 residues. The germline gives CDR1 ENHRY, CDR2 SYGVKD. The CDR3 sequence is CAISDPGYNEQFF. In DNA form, the CDR3 reads TGTGCCATCAGTGATCCCGGTTACAATGAGCAGTTCTTC.

This clonotype was seen only a few times. The gene calls are TRBV7-2 and TRBJ2-7, with D maybe TRBD1 (6 bases). Germline-derived CDR1 and CDR2 are SGHTA and FQGNSA. The CDR3 runs 14 residues. The V end was cut by 1 base, the J end by 1 base, with 8 bases between. The CDR3 DNA follows: TGTGCCAGCAGCTTAGTGCAGGGGTCCTACGAGCAGTACTTC. It codes for CASSLVQGSYEQYF.

J is TRBJ2-1 and V is TRBV7-2, with 8 bases identical to TRBD1. The CDR3 extends over 14 amino acids. Germline V gene lookup returns CDR1 SGHTA and CDR2 FQGNSA. V lost 7 bases and J lost 0; bases outside the gene matches: 2. The CDR3 protein is CASKTGGSYNEQFF. CDR3 DNA: TGTGCCAGCAAAACAGGGGGCTCCTACAATGAGCAGTTCTTC.

The chain couples TRBV20-1 to TRBJ2-3; 8 bases match TRBD2. Germline loops: CDR1 DFQATT, CDR2 SNEGSKA (reference sequence). V trimming: 5 bases; J trimming: 4 bases; junction bases outside the gene matches: 5. The CDR3 is 13 residues long. CDR3 DNA sequence: TGCAGTGCTGCTCTAGCGGGTTCAGATACGCAGTATTTT. As protein: CSAALAGSDTQYF.